The clone carrying this T cell receptor beta chain was counted a few times. Its antigen remains unidentified. The sample comes from a study of T cells after yellow fever vaccination. Overall study results and limits: CD4 and CD8 compartments shared a small share of clonotypes, likely from convergent recombination. Clones that expanded after primary vaccination mostly reappeared after the booster (roughly 96% CD4, about 89% CD8).

Deletions cut 4 bases from V and 8 bases from J, with 16 bases between. Germline assignment: CDR1 SGHTA and CDR2 FQGNSA. The CDR3 length is 14 residues. TCRdb processed the 5' RACE reads anew with MiXCR; each CDR3 protein has one entry. The sample shows around 500,000 distinct CDR3 sequences, roughly 22% of them seen only once. Sample: PBMCs, taken 21 days after the first yellow fever vaccination. The chain couples TRBV7-2 to TRBJ2-3; D ambiguous. The TCR comes from a man younger than 35 who received the YFV17D yellow fever vaccine. The CDR3 DNA sequence: TGTGCCAGCAGCTCATTAGGTCCGCAAACTACGCAGTATTTT. This gives the protein CASSSLGPQTTQYF.